The entry below gives a single T cell receptor beta chain sequence along with its context. Its antigen is still unknown. No much larger clone is present one base from it, and per-base qualities are unavailable. The data stem from a study of technical replicates of blood from a handful of donors (dated by TCRdb to between 2016 and 2019). Libraries were prepared through the immunoSEQ multiplex PCR assay. This is the immuneACCESS table as TCRdb keeps it, with only in-frame sequences that have V and J called. A part of the clones is gone; compared with another copy, unresolved V genes explain less than half, and the rest is unexplained. Recorded for this sample are fewer than 85,000 clones; 94% of them occurred a single time. The top ten clones comprise about 0.4% of the sample. As encoded in the germline V gene, CDR1 is MNHEY while CDR2 is SVGAGI. CDR3 length: 14 amino acids, cysteine to phenylalanine. Left in the record is the CDR3 DNA by itself, 42 bases read in frame from the first base. Relative to germline, V is 2 bases shorter and J is 6 bases shorter, with 11 bases between their ends.

The rearrangement joined TRBV6-5 to TRBJ1-5; the D gene is possibly TRBD1, with 5 bases matching. The source material was T cells isolated from PBMCs. This receptor was obtained from a human donor in good health. CDR3 loop: CASSYREGSQPQHF. The nucleotide sequence is TGTGCCAGCAGTTACAGGGAGGGGTCTCAGCCCCAGCATTTT.